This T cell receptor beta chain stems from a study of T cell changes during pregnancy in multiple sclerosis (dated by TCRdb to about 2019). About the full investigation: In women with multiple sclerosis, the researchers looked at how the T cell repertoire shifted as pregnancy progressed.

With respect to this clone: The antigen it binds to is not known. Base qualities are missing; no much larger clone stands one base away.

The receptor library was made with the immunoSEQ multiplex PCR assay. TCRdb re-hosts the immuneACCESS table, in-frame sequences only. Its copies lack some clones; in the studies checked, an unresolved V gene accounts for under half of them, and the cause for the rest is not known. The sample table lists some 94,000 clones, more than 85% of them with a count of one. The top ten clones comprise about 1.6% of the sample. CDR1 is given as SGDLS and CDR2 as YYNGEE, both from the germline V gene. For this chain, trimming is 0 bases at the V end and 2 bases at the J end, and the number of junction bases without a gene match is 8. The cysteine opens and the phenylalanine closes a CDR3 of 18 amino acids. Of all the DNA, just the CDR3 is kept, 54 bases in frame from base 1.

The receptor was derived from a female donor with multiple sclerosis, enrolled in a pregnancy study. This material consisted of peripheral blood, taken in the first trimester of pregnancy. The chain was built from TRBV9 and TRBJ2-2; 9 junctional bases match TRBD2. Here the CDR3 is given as CASSVETPTSGNTGELFF. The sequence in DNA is TGTGCCAGCAGCGTAGAAACCCCGACTAGCGGTAACACCGGGGAGCTGTTTTTT.